This T cell receptor beta chain was recovered during a study of blood T cell repertoires in COVID-19 (TCRdb year 2020). Regarding the study in general: Samples covering the acute and convalescent phases of COVID-19 were provided by collaborators in the United States, Italy and Spain. The prospective study material was composed of cDNA or gDNA derived from T cells, B-cell-depleted T cells, or PBMCs. Subjects who had been exposed to COVID-19, were actively infected with it, or had recovered from it provided the deeply sampled blood TCRbeta repertoires that made up the dataset. The repertoires were released in a freely available public database intended as a resource for research on the immune response to SARS-CoV-2. The samples were drawn from the first 160 participants of the ongoing ImmuneRACE study and from under 1,500 subjects provided by 6 global collaborators. Nearly every sample came with metadata listing a de-identified subject ID, COVID-19 status, age in years and sex. Where available, HLA class I and class II types were obtained from metadata supplied by the sample provider rather than from assay-based typing.

In the prospective study, participants were about 18 to 95 years old, resided in under 30 geographic areas of the United States, and were enrolled through a virtual design. Cohort assignment in the prospective study relied on participant-reported clinical history from a screening survey and a study questionnaire. For ImmuneRACE Cohort 3, a participant was defined as recovered based on two consecutive negative NP/OP PCR tests, clearance by a healthcare professional, or resolution of symptoms. Each participant in the prospective study had whole blood, serum and a nasopharyngeal or oropharyngeal swab collected by mobile phlebotomists. Prospective study participants could optionally give additional blood draws and questionnaires over an approximately 2-month period. Prospective study blood samples were shipped either frozen or at room temperature before DNA extraction. The immunoSEQ Assay, a bias-controlled multiplex PCR, was used to amplify TCRbeta CDR3 regions from genomic DNA. The study's processing was this. The number of nucleated cells in each sample was estimated from the amplification of reference gene primers within the assay. To quantify the absolute abundance of each unique TCRbeta CDR3 rearrangement, sequence reads were collapsed and filtered. Productive Simpson clonality was computed per sample as the square root of Simpson's diversity index over productive rearrangements. TCRdb mirrors the immuneACCESS table, restricted to in-frame sequences. Some clones are absent from its copies; in checked studies, under half trace to an unresolved V gene, and the reason for the others is unknown. V, J and clone size derive from that table, while D and trimming were established from the DNA sequence. This sample comprises roughly 140,000 clones, 87% of them detected only once. The ten largest clonotypes hold about 10% of the sample.

Remarks on this clone: No cognate antigen has been identified for it. Per-base qualities were not stored, and no clone one base away is much larger.

Results the study describes overall, beyond this receptor: Clinical and demographic metadata were provided uncurated, with the amount varying by source and participant.

The material sequenced was PBMCs or T cells enriched from blood (not recorded which). The sequence came from a man in his sixties who had recovered from COVID-19.

The CDR3 has the sequence CASSPRDRSFNSPLHF. The nucleotides are TGTGCCAGCAGCCCTCGGGACAGAAGCTTTAATTCACCCCTCCACTTT. The receptor chain draws on TRBV5-4 and TRBJ1-6, with TRBD1 matching 7 junction bases. The CDR3 measures 16 amino acids from cysteine to phenylalanine. Left in the record is the CDR3 DNA by itself, 48 bases read in frame from the first base. Unmatched junction bases come to 10, with V trimmed by 4 bases and J by 6 bases. The germline V gene (reference sequence) sets CDR1 to SGHNT and CDR2 to YYREEE.